Listed here are 18 T cell receptor beta chains from one sample, sequenced in a study of glioma-infiltrating T cells. Using RNA template, CDR3s of TCR alpha and beta were amplified with iRepertoire arm-PCR. TCRdb redid the calling of the multiplex PCR reads with MiXCR, one entry per CDR3 protein. The data show around 100,000 distinct CDR3 sequences, around 28% seen once. Sequenced: glioma tissue, nonneoplastic brain tissue, or PBMCs (not recorded which). The source is a human donor with low-grade glioma or glioblastoma, undergoing nonglioma brain surgery, or in good health (not recorded which).

This clonotype was detected a few times. This chain uses TRBV11-2 with TRBJ2-1; 10 bases are shared with TRBD2. The V gene's germline CDR1 is SGHAT and CDR2 FQNNGV. The CDR3 runs 16 residues. V gave up 4 bases and J gave up 5 bases; unmatched junction bases: 8. For the CDR3, the DNA is TGTGCCAGCAGCTCGGTACCCAGCGGGGGGGACAATGAGCAGTTCTTC. This encodes CASSSVPSGGDNEQFF.

This clonotype showed up just a few times. The rearrangement uses TRBV29-1 and TRBJ1-2; the match to TRBD1 covers 8 bases. CDR3 length equals 15 residues. CDR1 and CDR2 (germline): SQVTM, ANQGSEA. J gave up 4 bases and V 5 bases, and 12 bases lay outside the gene matches. This CDR3 is CSVQTPGDRFYGYTF. The CDR3 DNA sequence: TGCAGCGTTCAGACCCCGGGGGACAGGTTCTATGGCTACACCTTC.

The chain uses TRBV12-3 or TRBV12-4 and TRBJ1-3, with D hard to call. The CDR3 length is 13 residues. Trimming shortened V by 9 bases and J by 0 bases, and 9 bases separated the two germline ends. The CDR3 loop is CARIIRSGNTIYF. The CDR3 region has the DNA TGTGCCAGGATTATTCGCTCTGGAAACACCATATATTTT.

This clonotype showed up just a few times. The rearrangement uses TRBV19 and TRBJ1-2; a weak D match, TRBD1 (5 bases). The germline V gene has CDR1 LNHDA and CDR2 SQIVND (reference sequence). CDR3 size: 15 residues. The germline V and J ends were trimmed by 3 bases and 2 bases, with 13 bases remaining between them. CDR3 sequence: CASSIIQGANYGYTF. The DNA for the CDR3 is TGTGCCAGTAGTATTATTCAGGGCGCGAACTATGGCTACACCTTC. Full variable domain (outside the CDR3, taken from reference TRBV19 and TRBJ1-2): DGGITQSPKYLFRKEGQNVTLSCEQNLNHDAMYWYRQDPGQGLRLIYYSQIVNDFQKGDIAEGYSVSREKKESFPLTVTSAQKNPTAFYLCASSIIQGANYGYTFGSGTRLTVV.

About this clonotype itself: A much larger clone lies a single base off, so this may be a read error. V usage is TRBV6-1 and J usage is TRBJ2-1; TRBD1 matches 11 bases. Germline CDR1 MNHNS, CDR2 SASEGT. V dropped 5 bases and J dropped 6; count of bases not matched to a gene: 6. This CDR3 contains 15 residues. The DNA for the CDR3 is TGTGCCAGCAGTACCCCCGGGACAGGGGGCAATGAGCAGTTCTTC. Translating gives CASSTPGTGGNEQFF.

The V call is TRBV9, the J call TRBJ1-3; 7 bases are shared with TRBD1. Germline CDR1 reads SGDLS; CDR2 reads YYNGEE. The V gene end was trimmed by 0 bases and the J gene end by 2 bases; junction bases not matched to a gene: 8. This CDR3 is built from 17 residues. CDR3 protein: CASSVVAGDSAGNTIYF. Here the CDR3 DNA reads TGTGCCAGCAGCGTAGTAGCCGGGGACAGCGCTGGAAACACCATATATTTT.

At least ten counts were recorded for this clonotype. V is TRBV28 and J is TRBJ2-5; D gene uncertain. Per germline, CDR1 MDHEN and CDR2 SYDVKM. The CDR3 is 14 amino acids. Trimming stripped 5 bases from V and 4 bases from J, with 14 bases between. The CDR3 sequence is CASSLQMSRETQYF. The CDR3 bases are TGTGCCAGCAGTCTACAGATGAGTCGAGAGACCCAGTACTTC.

This clonotype was picked up a small number of times. The rearrangement uses TRBV12-3 or TRBV12-4 and TRBJ2-3; D is perhaps TRBD2 (6 bases). V shed 7 bases and J shed 2 bases, with 22 bases lying between them. The CDR3 contains 17 residues. CDR3 in DNA: TGTGCCAGCAACAAACTGGGGGTAGCGGCATCCACAGATACGCAGTATTTT. The encoded protein is CASNKLGVAASTDTQYF.

This clonotype showed up just a few times. This chain joins TRBV7-2 and TRBJ2-1; D uncertain. CDR1 is SGHTA, CDR2 FQGNSA, per germline. V was trimmed by 2 bases and J by 10 bases, leaving 18 bases between them. The CDR3 covers 15 residues. In DNA form, the CDR3 reads TGTGCCAGCAGCTTATCGACGGTTACGGTTGGGGAGCAGTTCTTC. It is translated as CASSLSTVTVGEQFF.

J is TRBJ2-5 and V is TRBV6-1; 7 bases are a match to TRBD1. Germline assignment: CDR1 MNHNS and CDR2 SASEGT. V trimming: 8 bases; J trimming: 4 bases; junction bases outside the gene matches: 4. The CDR3 is 12 amino acids. CDR3 DNA sequence: TGTGCCAGCGGGGGACAGAGAGAGACCCAGTACTTC. Residues: CASGGQRETQYF.

There are many counts of this clonotype. The CDR3: CASSPRTGGNTQYF. CDR3 nucleotides: TGTGCCAGCAGCCCCCGGACAGGGGGGAATACGCAGTATTTT. The rearrangement links TRBV7-2 to TRBJ2-3, with 10 bases fitting TRBD1. Germline loops: CDR1 SGHTA, CDR2 FQGNSA. The CDR3 covers 14 residues. J gave up 7 bases and V 5 bases, and 6 bases lay outside the gene matches.

This clonotype showed up many times. The rearrangement uses TRBV7-9 and TRBJ2-3, with D possibly matching TRBD1 (5 bases). Trimming cost V 10 bases and J 5 bases, with 10 bases left between them. From germline, CDR1 is SEHNR and CDR2 FQNEAQ (reference sequence). This CDR3 contains 11 residues. CDR3 bases: TGTGCCACCGCAGGGTTAGATACGCAGTATTTT. This translates into CATAGLDTQYF.

This clonotype was observed many times. This chain uses TRBV28 with TRBJ1-2; D remains unclear. The CDR3 is 13 residues long. The V gene lost 3 bases and the J gene lost 4 bases, with 9 bases spanning the gap. Germline values: CDR1 MDHEN, CDR2 SYDVKM. CDR3 sequence reads: CASSLLGFYGYTF. The CDR3 DNA is TGTGCCAGCAGTTTGCTAGGATTCTATGGCTACACCTTC.

On this clonotype: It may be a read error: a sequence one base away is much more abundant. This sequence joins TRBV4-3 and TRBJ1-2; D is uncertain. Germline-derived CDR1 and CDR2 are LGHNA and YSLEER. The CDR3 sequence is 17 residues long. V was trimmed by 0 bases and J by 4 bases, leaving 18 bases between them. CDR3 region: CASSQDVGMELPYGYTF. CDR3 bases: TGCGCCAGCAGCCAAGATGTTGGGATGGAGTTACCCTATGGCTACACCTTC.

This clonotype was detected a few times. The V call is TRBV3-1, the J call TRBJ1-4; 10 nucleotides line up with TRBD1. CDR3 length: 15 residues. V was pared by 3 bases and J by 9 bases, with 7 bases of the junction left unmatched. In germline, CDR1 is LGHDT, CDR2 YNNKEL (reference sequence). CDR3 in amino acids: CASSQDRDRGKKLFF. The DNA for the CDR3 is TGTGCCAGCAGCCAGGACCGGGACAGGGGAAAAAAACTGTTTTTT.

This clonotype turned up a few times. The rearrangement links TRBV2 to TRBJ2-2, with TRBD1 matching over 9 bases. The CDR3 sequence is 16 residues long. J lost 2 bases, V lost 7 bases, and 8 bases had no gene match. CDR1 and CDR2 from the germline V gene are SNHLY and FYNNEI. CDR3 loop: CASTSGTGLNTGELFF. DNA of the CDR3: TGTGCCAGCACTTCCGGGACAGGGCTTAACACCGGGGAGCTGTTTTTT.

In its sample, this clonotype was seen many times. This chain uses TRBV14 with TRBJ2-5; D perhaps matches TRBD2 (6 bases). CDR1 SGHDN and CDR2 FVKESK come from the germline V gene. V was cut by 0 bases and J by 1 base, with 12 bases left in between. There are 16 residues in the CDR3. The DNA of the CDR3 is TGTGCCAGCAGCCAAGAAAATGAGCGGGCCCAAGAGACCCAGTACTTC. Translated: CASSQENERAQETQYF.

This clonotype has at least ten counts. The genes are TRBV28 and TRBJ2-1; D may be TRBD2 (5 bases). Trimming cost V 5 bases and J 6 bases, with 14 bases left between them. The germline gives CDR1 MDHEN, CDR2 SYDVKM. The length of the CDR3 is 14 residues. The CDR3 protein is CASSPRLPSNEQFF. The CDR3 region has the DNA TGTGCCAGCAGTCCCCGACTACCCTCCAATGAGCAGTTCTTC.